These 29 T cell receptor beta chains came from one sample sequenced in a study of cytomegalovirus exposure and HLA in healthy donors. Researchers ran the PCR with 60 Vbeta and 13 Jbeta primers. The table came from immunoSEQ multiplex PCR; TCRdb's copy has only in-frame clones and leaves some out. The data show 150,000 to 200,000 clones, over 80% seen once. The source material was PBMCs. These receptor sequences come from a woman aged 45-65 years in good health and CMV-seropositive.

The CDR3 spells CASSQPEGLAVPRNEQFF. CDR3 in DNA: TGCGCCAGCAGCCAGCCTGAAGGACTAGCGGTCCCTCGGAATGAGCAGTTCTTC. This chain joins TRBV4-1 and TRBJ2-1; 10 bases are shared with TRBD2. Germline values: CDR1 MGHRA, CDR2 YSYEKL. There are 18 residues in the CDR3. V trimming: 3 bases; J trimming: 7 bases; junction bases outside the gene matches: 15.

The V and J genes are TRBV29-1 and TRBJ2-5; TRBD2 agrees at 7 bases. The germline V gene encodes CDR1 SQVTM and CDR2 ANQGSEA. This CDR3 is built from 15 residues. The J segment lost 5 bases and the V segment lost 7 bases, leaving 16 bases of the junction unmatched. This CDR3 is CSAPRSGVGPETQYF. The CDR3 nucleotides are TGCAGCGCCCCTAGGAGCGGGGTGGGACCGGAGACCCAGTACTTC.

The J gene is TRBJ2-5, the V gene TRBV7-6; 13 positions agree with TRBD2. V was clipped by 3 bases and J by 3 bases; unmatched bases: 7. The length of the CDR3 is 17 residues. Germline V CDR1 and CDR2: SGHVS, FNYEAQ. CDR3 sequence (DNA): TGTGCCAGCAGCTTGGACACTAGCGGGGGGGCCGAAGAGACCCAGTACTTC. It is translated as CASSLDTSGGAEETQYF.

The V and J genes are TRBV5-4 and TRBJ1-2; D uncertain. V lost 4 bases, J lost 2 bases, and 6 bases lay in between. The germline V gene encodes CDR1 SGHNT and CDR2 YYREEE (reference sequence). CDR3 length: 12 residues. As DNA, the CDR3 is TGTGCCAGCAGCACATACAACTATGGCTACACCTTC. Encoded protein: CASSTYNYGYTF.

The chain couples TRBV2 to TRBJ2-5, with D tentatively TRBD1 (5 bases). From germline, CDR1 is SNHLY and CDR2 FYNNEI. The V end was cut by 5 bases, the J end by 9 bases, with 19 bases between. This CDR3 contains 14 residues. The CDR3 spells CASSQRGIGDPQYF. The CDR3, as DNA: TGTGCCAGCAGTCAAAGGGGAATCGGAGATCCCCAGTACTTC.

The CDR3 reads CASSSRGGTGELFF. For the CDR3, the DNA is TGTGCCAGCAGCTCCAGGGGTGGCACCGGGGAGCTGTTTTTT. This rearrangement joins TRBV7-2 to TRBJ2-2, with D perhaps TRBD1 (6 bases). CDR1 and CDR2 (germline): SGHTA, FQGNSA. CDR3 length: 14 residues. The V and J ends lost 4 bases and 4 bases respectively, with 10 bases between them.

This chain joins TRBV9 and TRBJ2-1; D is undetermined. The CDR3 sequence is 14 residues long. Trimming cost V 3 bases and J 0 bases, with 7 bases left between them. Looked up from germline, CDR1 is SGDLS and CDR2 is YYNGEE. This CDR3 is CASSDRSSYNEQFF. CDR3 DNA sequence: TGTGCCAGCAGCGACCGCAGCTCCTACAATGAGCAGTTCTTC. Supplemented by reference TRBV9 and TRBJ2-1, the full variable domain reads DSGVTQTPKHLITATGQRVTLRCSPRSGDLSVYWYQQSLDQGLQFLIQYYNGEERAKGNILERFSAQQFPDLHSELNLSSLELGDSALYFCASSDRSSYNEQFFGPGTRLTVL.

This clone came up a few times. J is TRBJ1-4 and V is TRBV6-1; the match to TRBD1 covers 8 bases. Per the germline V gene, CDR1 is MNHNS and CDR2 is SASEGT. The CDR3 contains 14 residues. V shed 7 bases and J 8 bases; nucleotides not matched to a gene: 9. DNA of the CDR3: TGTGCCAGCATCTTCGGACAGGGAAGCGAAAAACTGTTTTTT. Its translation is CASIFGQGSEKLFF.

The chain links TRBV15 to TRBJ2-1; TRBD2 aligns across 7 bases. Germline V gene sequence: CDR1 LNHNV, CDR2 YYDKDF (reference sequence). Trimming at V came to 5 bases and at J to 1 base, leaving 2 bases not matched to a gene. CDR3 length: 14 residues. The CDR3 coding sequence is TGTGCCACCAGCCGGCGGGGGTCCTACAATGAGCAGTTCTTC. This encodes CATSRRGSYNEQFF.

This clone was counted only a few times. The J gene is TRBJ2-7, the V gene TRBV11-2, with unresolved D. V lost 2 bases, J lost 2 bases, and 10 bases lay in between. Per germline, CDR1 SGHAT and CDR2 FQNNGV. CDR3 length: 14 residues. CDR3 in amino acids: CASSLMSPAYEQYF. The CDR3 DNA reads as TGTGCCAGCAGCTTAATGTCGCCAGCCTACGAGCAGTACTTC.

The CDR3 DNA follows: TGTGCCAGCAGCTTGGCGGGGGCCGGAGATACGCAGTATTTT. It is translated as CASSLAGAGDTQYF. The gene calls are TRBV11-2 and TRBJ2-3; D is perhaps TRBD2 (7 bases). The CDR3 totals 14 residues. The V end lost 3 bases, the J end lost 5 bases, and 12 bases lay between the germline ends. Germline CDR1 and CDR2: SGHAT and FQNNGV.

V gene TRBV30 combines with J gene TRBJ2-7; D might be TRBD1 (5 bases). From germline, CDR1 is GTSNPN and CDR2 SVGIG (reference sequence). The V end was cut by 2 bases, the J end by 0 bases, with 17 bases between. There are 16 residues in the CDR3. The CDR3 spells CAWSLPRQKSSYEQYF. CDR3 nucleotides: TGTGCCTGGAGTCTACCACGACAGAAAAGCTCCTACGAGCAGTACTTC.

The V gene is TRBV5-1, the J gene TRBJ2-7; 14 bases match TRBD2. V lost 5 bases, J lost 3 bases, and 4 bases stayed unmatched. This CDR3 is built from 15 residues. Germline CDR1 reads SGHRS; CDR2 reads YFSETQ. CDR3: CASRGTSGSFYEQYF. CDR3 coding DNA: TGCGCCAGCAGGGGGACTAGCGGGAGTTTCTACGAGCAGTACTTC.

The J gene is TRBJ2-5, the V gene TRBV9; no reliable D call. Germline V gene sequence: CDR1 SGDLS, CDR2 YYNGEE. V lost 1 base and J 4 bases, leaving 8 bases between the germline ends. This CDR3 contains 13 residues. The CDR3 sequence is CASSVLPGETQYF. The CDR3 nucleotides are TGTGCCAGCAGCGTATTGCCGGGAGAGACCCAGTACTTC. Together with reference TRBV9 and TRBJ2-5, the CDR3 gives the full variable domain: DSGVTQTPKHLITATGQRVTLRCSPRSGDLSVYWYQQSLDQGLQFLIQYYNGEERAKGNILERFSAQQFPDLHSELNLSSLELGDSALYFCASSVLPGETQYFGPGTRLLVL.

The V and J genes are TRBV5-1 and TRBJ2-3, with TRBD2 identical over 15 bases. CDR3 length equals 16 residues. Losses at the gene ends were 7 bases for V and 4 bases for J; bases not matched to a gene: 7. The germline CDR1 and CDR2 sequences are SGHRS and YFSETQ. The CDR3 protein is CASCWTSGGAADTQYF. As DNA, the CDR3 is TGCGCCAGCTGCTGGACTAGCGGGGGGGCGGCAGATACGCAGTATTTT.

The gene calls are TRBV5-1 and TRBJ2-3, with D possibly TRBD2 on 5 matching bases. V lost 2 bases to trimming and J lost 6 bases, with 19 bases between them. The CDR3 has 16 amino acids. Germline V gives CDR1 SGHRS, CDR2 YFSETQ. CDR3 amino acids: CASSFGLGKTGDTQYF. In nucleotides, the CDR3 is TGCGCCAGCAGCTTCGGACTTGGGAAAACGGGGGATACGCAGTATTTT.

The chain has TRBV7-8 and TRBJ2-1, with 8 bases identical to TRBD2. J was trimmed by 6 bases and V by 5 bases; bases with no gene match: 9. Germline V gene data show CDR1 as SGHVS and CDR2 as FQNEAQ. CDR3 length: 15 residues. The CDR3 DNA is TGTGCCAGCAGCACCCGGACTAGCCGTTTCAATGAGCAGTTCTTC. Translated: CASSTRTSRFNEQFF.

The chain carries TRBV6-4 and TRBJ1-1; 10 bases fit TRBD1. V lost 3 bases to trimming and J lost 5 bases; unmatched junction nucleotides: 6. Germline V gene data show CDR1 as MRHNA and CDR2 as SNTAGT. This CDR3 has 15 amino acids. CDR3: CASSESTGGKTEAFF. The CDR3 coding sequence is TGTGCCAGCAGTGAGTCGACAGGGGGCAAAACTGAAGCTTTCTTT.

A remark on this clone: Different DNA sequences within this sample yield the same CDR3. The J gene is TRBJ1-1, the V gene TRBV15; 7 bases are a match to TRBD1. Trimming cost V 0 bases and J 0 bases; bases outside gene matches: 4. From germline, CDR1 is LNHNV and CDR2 YYDKDF (reference sequence). The CDR3 consists of 16 residues. The CDR3: CATSREQGRLNTEAFF. The DNA of the CDR3 is TGTGCCACCAGCAGAGAACAGGGGAGGTTGAACACTGAAGCTTTCTTT.

The chain links TRBV7-9 to TRBJ2-7, with TRBD2 as a possible D gene (5 bases). The V gene lost 1 base and the J gene lost 7 bases, with 8 bases spanning the gap. Per germline, CDR1 SEHNR and CDR2 FQNEAQ (reference sequence). This CDR3 has 12 amino acids. CDR3 in amino acids: CASSLGLWEQYF. CDR3 DNA: TGTGCCAGCAGCTTAGGACTATGGGAGCAGTACTTC.

The rearrangement uses TRBV19 and TRBJ1-1; 8 bases agree with TRBD1. Germline CDR1 reads LNHDA; CDR2 reads SQIVND (reference sequence). After removal of 4 bases from V and 4 bases from J, the junction contained 14 bases not matched to a gene. The CDR3 runs to 17 residues. CDR3 region: CASSTGQGLLLGTEAFF. Here the CDR3 DNA reads TGTGCCAGTAGTACAGGACAGGGACTCCTATTAGGCACTGAAGCTTTCTTT.

V usage is TRBV5-1 and J usage is TRBJ2-1; 10 nucleotides agree with TRBD2. This CDR3 contains 16 residues. V gave up 4 bases and J gave up 9 bases; unmatched junction bases: 13. Germline V gene data show CDR1 as SGHRS and CDR2 as YFSETQ. In nucleotides, the CDR3 is TGCGCCAGCAGCCCGAGCGGTAGCGGGGGGTTCCCTGAGCAGTTCTTC. It translates to CASSPSGSGGFPEQFF.

The rearrangement links TRBV5-1 to TRBJ2-7; D is uncertain. The CDR3 sequence is 14 residues long. Trimming pared 2 bases from V and 2 bases from J, leaving 11 bases between. The V gene's germline CDR1 is SGHRS and CDR2 YFSETQ. This CDR3 is CASSFTDKPYEQYF. In DNA form, the CDR3 reads TGCGCCAGCAGCTTCACTGACAAGCCCTACGAGCAGTACTTC.

This clone was observed a handful of times. The chain joins TRBV30 to TRBJ2-3, with TRBD2 identical over 11 bases. This CDR3 has 14 residues. CDR1 and CDR2 from the germline V gene are GTSNPN and SVGIG (reference sequence). V dropped 5 bases and J dropped 4; count of bases not matched to a gene: 5. The CDR3 coding sequence is TGTGCCTGGGGGATTAGCGGGGGGGCAGATACGCAGTATTTT. As protein: CAWGISGGADTQYF.

The V call is TRBV5-8, the J call TRBJ1-5, with unresolved D. CDR1 and CDR2 (germline): SGHTS, YDEGEE. The CDR3 length is 17 residues. Trimming cost V 0 bases and J 4 bases, with 17 bases left between them. The CDR3: CASSLGATNHWNQPQHF. CDR3 nucleotide sequence: TGTGCCAGCAGCTTGGGGGCCACCAATCATTGGAATCAGCCCCAGCATTTT.

DNA of the CDR3: TGCGCCAGCAGCTTGGGCGGCTTCTATGGCTACACCTTC. It specifies CASSLGGFYGYTF. This chain uses TRBV5-1 with TRBJ1-2; D gene uncertain. V lost 0 bases and J 4 bases, leaving 7 bases between the germline ends. Per germline, CDR1 SGHRS and CDR2 YFSETQ. The length of the CDR3 is 13 residues.

This chain uses TRBV6-5 with TRBJ2-1; weak D call: TRBD2 (5 bases). Germline CDR1 and CDR2: MNHEY and SVGAGI. The CDR3 extends over 13 amino acids. Trimming pared 5 bases from V and 5 bases from J, leaving 10 bases between. CDR3 nucleotides: TGTGCCAGCAGTCTGGACGGGGACAATGAGCAGTTCTTC. It codes for CASSLDGDNEQFF.

Turning to this clone: Germline and junction disagree at one end, which may indicate a read error. The CDR3 spells CASSQEALAGVSDAQYF. CDR3 DNA sequence: TGCGCCAGCAGCCAAGAAGCACTAGCGGGAGTTTCAGATGCGCAGTATTTT. This sequence joins TRBV4-3 and TRBJ2-3; 11 bases agree with TRBD2. Germline CDR1 and CDR2: LGHNA and YSLEER. This CDR3 comprises 17 residues.

The genes are TRBV14 and TRBJ1-4; 8 bases fit TRBD1. Trimming took 1 base from V and 8 from J; bases not matched to a gene: 6. Germline assignment: CDR1 SGHDN and CDR2 FVKESK. There are 15 residues in the CDR3. The CDR3 spells CASSQATGGREKLFF. The CDR3 nucleotides read TGTGCCAGCAGCCAAGCAACAGGGGGAAGAGAAAAACTGTTTTTT.